The source of this T cell receptor beta chain is a study of OX40 agonist ivuxolimab in advanced cancers. Study at large: Earlier anti-PD-1, anti-PD-L1 or anti-CTLA-4 therapy was permitted; roughly 42% had received some. Among those treated, three patients had partial responses, one with hepatocellular carcinoma and two with cutaneous melanoma.

Assay: immunoSEQ multiplex PCR; the TCRdb copy retains only in-frame clones and omits some. The sample lists 80,000 or so clones, over 85% occurring once. As to this clone: Antigen specificity is unknown.

General study findings and limits: Expanded clones tended on average to be more numerous among CD8+ T cells than CD4+. Expanded peripheral T cell antigen specificity was not determined.

V was cut by 2 bases and J by 4 bases, with 16 bases left in between. Germline V gene sequence: CDR1 SGHDT, CDR2 YYEEEE. The CDR3 has 16 amino acids. The sample consisted of CD4+ or CD8+ T cells sorted from blood, taken in a trial of the OX40 agonist ivuxolimab. The source of this sequence is an adult with an advanced solid tumor such as melanoma, head and neck, liver or kidney cancer. The genes are TRBV5-6 and TRBJ2-1; D possibly corresponds to TRBD2 (7 bases). This CDR3 reads CASSFTGGGSYNEQFF. CDR3 nucleotide sequence: TGTGCCAGCAGCTTTACCGGCGGGGGCTCATACAATGAGCAGTTCTTC.